The entry below gives a single T cell receptor beta chain sequence along with its context. This clone has just one count. No cognate antigen has been identified for it. Within one base of it there is no much larger clone, and no base qualities were kept. This record belongs to a study of blood T cell repertoires in COVID-19 (dated by TCRdb to between 2020 and 2021). Notes on the research overall: Collaborator samples came from the United States, Italy and Spain and covered acute and convalescent phases of COVID-19. The prospective study material was composed of cDNA or gDNA derived from T cells, B-cell-depleted T cells, or PBMCs. Subjects who had been exposed to COVID-19, were actively infected with it, or had recovered from it provided the deeply sampled blood TCRbeta repertoires that made up the dataset. The repertoires were released in a freely available public database intended as a resource for research on the immune response to SARS-CoV-2. Samples were obtained from the ongoing ImmuneRACE study (first 160 participants) and from over 1,000 subjects provided by 6 global collaborators. Sample metadata almost always included a de-identified subject ID, COVID-19 status, age in years and sex. Where available, HLA class I and class II types were taken from metadata supplied by the sample provider and were not determined by assay-based typing. What the work shows at the level of the full study, not this receptor alone: How much clinical and demographic metadata was included differed by source and by participant, and the metadata was provided uncurated.

The immunoSEQ Assay, a bias-controlled multiplex PCR, was used to amplify TCRbeta CDR3 regions from genomic DNA. The study's processing was this. The number of nucleated cells in each sample was estimated by amplification of reference gene primers within the assay. To quantify the absolute abundance of each unique TCRbeta CDR3 rearrangement, sequence reads were collapsed and filtered. For each sample, productive Simpson clonality was calculated by taking the square root of Simpson's diversity index across productive rearrangements. In its TCRdb copy, this immuneACCESS table keeps in-frame sequences only and misses some clones. Where compared with another copy, unresolved V genes explain less than half of these, and the others have no known cause. The V and J calls and clone size are taken from that table; D and trimming were inferred from the DNA. This sample gives around 250,000 clones in total; less than 85% of them show up just once. The top ten clonotypes cover 3.1% of the sample.

The collaborating institutions used their own protocols to collect whole blood in K2EDTA tubes. Collaborator samples were shipped for TCRbeta analysis as frozen whole blood, isolated PBMCs, or DNA extracted from either sample type. Deletion took 7 bases off V and 2 bases off J, with a span of 2 bases between the germline ends. Looking up the germline V gene yields CDR1 SNHLY and CDR2 FYNNEI. The CDR3 numbers 10 residues from cysteine through phenylalanine. The sequence is cut down to CDR3 DNA, 30 bases in frame from base 1. The receptor was isolated from a woman aged 18-29 years with acute or convalescent COVID-19. The sample taken for sequencing was peripheral blood. Rearrangement joined TRBV2 to TRBJ2-5, with the D gene not confidently named. The CDR3 corresponds to CASTQETQYF. The sequenced DNA: TGTGCCAGCACTCAAGAGACCCAGTACTTC.